This T cell receptor (beta chain) was sequenced in a study of blood T cell repertoires in COVID-19. Study as a whole: The United States, Italy and Spain were the sources of the acute and convalescent COVID-19 samples.

Authors' analysis steps: Amplification with reference gene primers provided the estimates of nucleated cell counts. The protocol was immunoSEQ multiplex PCR, while the TCRdb copy is restricted to in-frame clones and leaves out a portion. For V, J and clone size, that table is used; D and trimming come from the DNA. The table records around 170,000 clones, over 80% of them present only once. V was pared by 5 bases and J by 8 bases, with 16 bases of the junction left unmatched. Germline V gene sequence: CDR1 SGHDN, CDR2 FVKESK. The CDR3 contains 16 residues. The chain uses TRBV14 and TRBJ1-2, with TRBD1 matching over 8 bases. The sequencing input was peripheral blood. The sequence came from a woman in her sixties or seventies with acute or convalescent COVID-19. CDR3 sequence reads: CASSFRRDRSLEGYTF. The CDR3 nucleotides are TGTGCCAGCAGCTTCCGCCGGGACAGGTCTCTTGAAGGCTACACCTTC.